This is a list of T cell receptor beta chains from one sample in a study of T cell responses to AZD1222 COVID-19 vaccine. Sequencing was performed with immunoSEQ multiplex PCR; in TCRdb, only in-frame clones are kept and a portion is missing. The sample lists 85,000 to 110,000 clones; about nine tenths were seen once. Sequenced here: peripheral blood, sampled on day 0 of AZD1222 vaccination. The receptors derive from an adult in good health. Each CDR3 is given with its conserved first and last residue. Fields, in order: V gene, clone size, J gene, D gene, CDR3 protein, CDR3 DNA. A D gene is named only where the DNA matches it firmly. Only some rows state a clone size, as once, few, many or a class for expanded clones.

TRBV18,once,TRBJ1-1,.,CASSPSEADTEAFF,TGTGCCAGCTCACCATCGGAGGCCGACACTGAAGCTTTCTTT
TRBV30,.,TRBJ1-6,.,CAWSVRGALHF,TGTGCCTGGAGTGTAAGGGGAGCCCTCCACTTT
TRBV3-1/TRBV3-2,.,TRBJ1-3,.,CASSQVSTGPGNTIYF,TGTGCCAGCAGCCAAGTCTCGACCGGCCCTGGAAACACCATATATTTT
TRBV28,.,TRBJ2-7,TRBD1,CASSNTQGARPYEQYF,TGTGCCAGCAGCAACACACAGGGGGCGCGTCCCTACGAGCAGTACTTC
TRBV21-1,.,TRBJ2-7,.,CASSKLKGENYEQYF,TGTGCCAGCAGCAAATTGAAGGGGGAGAACTACGAGCAGTACTTC
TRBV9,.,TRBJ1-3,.,CASSVEAGPSGNTIYF,TGTGCCAGCAGCGTAGAGGCAGGGCCCTCTGGAAACACCATATATTTT
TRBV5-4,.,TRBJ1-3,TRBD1,CASSQGQHDSGNTIYF,TGTGCCAGCAGCCAGGGACAGCACGACTCTGGAAACACCATATATTTT
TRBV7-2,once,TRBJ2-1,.,CASSLPILGNEQFF,TGTGCCAGCAGCTTGCCGATCTTAGGCAATGAGCAGTTCTTC
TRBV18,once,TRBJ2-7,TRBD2,CASSSGEGLATEQYF,TGTGCCAGCTCATCCGGCGAGGGACTAGCGACCGAGCAGTACTTC
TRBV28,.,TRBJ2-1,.,CASSSPPPPEQFF,TGTGCCAGCAGTTCGCCGCCCCCTCCTGAGCAGTTCTTC
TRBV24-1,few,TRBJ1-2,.,CATSDLSDNYGYTF,TGTGCCACCAGTGATTTGAGCGACAACTATGGCTACACCTTC
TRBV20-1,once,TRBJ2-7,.,CSASEGSDHEQYF,TGCAGTGCTAGTGAGGGTTCTGACCACGAGCAGTACTTC
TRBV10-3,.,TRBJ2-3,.,CAISGGGASTDTQYF,TGTGCCATCAGTGGGGGTGGCGCCTCCACAGATACGCAGTATTTT
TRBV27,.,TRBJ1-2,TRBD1,CASRPWDREVYGYTF,TGTGCCAGCAGACCCTGGGACAGGGAAGTTTATGGCTACACCTTC
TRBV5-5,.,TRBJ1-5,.,CASRMSSNQPQHF,TGTGCCAGCAGAATGAGCAGCAATCAGCCCCAGCATTTT
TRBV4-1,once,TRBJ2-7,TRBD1,CASSQADRGLYEQYF,TGCGCCAGCAGCCAAGCGGACAGGGGGCTCTACGAGCAGTACTTC
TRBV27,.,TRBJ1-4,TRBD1,CASSRQGATNEKLFF,TGTGCCAGCAGCAGACAGGGCGCAACTAATGAAAAACTGTTTTTT
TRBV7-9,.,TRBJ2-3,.,CASSLTGVTDTQYF,TGTGCCAGCAGCCTTACGGGAGTGACAGATACGCAGTATTTT
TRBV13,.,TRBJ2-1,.,CASSLYRTKTNEQFF,TGTGCCAGCAGCTTATATCGGACTAAGACAAATGAGCAGTTCTTC
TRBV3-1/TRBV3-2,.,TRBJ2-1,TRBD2,CASSQTSGRKFF,TGTGCCAGCAGCCAGACTAGCGGGAGGAAGTTCTTC
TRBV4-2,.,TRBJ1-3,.,CASSQGRVVAGNTIYF,TGTGCCAGCAGCCAAGGGCGGGTGGTGGCTGGAAACACCATATATTTT